The clone carrying this TCR beta chain was seen just once. What it binds is not known. These data come from a study of T cell responses to AZD1222 COVID-19 vaccine. Study observations and caveats: Spike-specific TCR breadth and depth went up after people got two AZD1222 doses. Close to half of spike-specific TCRs reportedly recognize unmutated variant regions.

The assay was immunoSEQ multiplex PCR, and TCRdb's table has in-frame clones only and misses some. The data show about 97,000 clones, just over 85% seen once. The V and J ends lost 4 bases and 7 bases, in that order; junction bases with no gene match: 14. Germline values: CDR1 MGHRA, CDR2 YSYEKL. CDR3 length: 16 residues. V gene TRBV4-1 combines with J gene TRBJ2-7, with TRBD1 matching 9 bases. This sequence originates from an adult in good health. This sample comprised peripheral blood, obtained on day 0 of AZD1222 vaccination. The chain's CDR3 is CASSLNPTGGPREQYF. In DNA, the CDR3 is TGCGCCAGCAGCCTAAACCCCACAGGGGGCCCTCGGGAGCAGTACTTC.